This TCR beta chain came from a study of T cell repertoires in cytomegalovirus infection. TCRdb recomputed calls from the reads with MiXCR, one row per CDR3 protein. In the table there are some 900,000 distinct CDR3 sequences, approximately 29% of which are singletons. Details on this clonotype: Its specificity is unknown.

V lost 3 bases and J lost 2, with 12 bases in between. This CDR3 is built from 14 residues. Germline CDR1 is DFQATT and CDR2 is SNEGSKA (reference sequence). Material: cultured CD8+ T cells from PBMCs, obtained from culture after CMV antigen stimulation. This sequence was found in a human donor in good health (CMV status not recorded). Some clones in this sample may be carry-over from other donors' samples. The V and J genes are TRBV20-1 and TRBJ2-3; D tentatively reads TRBD1 or TRBD2 (5 bases each). The CDR3 DNA reads as TGCAGTGCTAGTGACGGGACCCCCACAGATACGCAGTATTTT. Protein product: CSASDGTPTDTQYF.